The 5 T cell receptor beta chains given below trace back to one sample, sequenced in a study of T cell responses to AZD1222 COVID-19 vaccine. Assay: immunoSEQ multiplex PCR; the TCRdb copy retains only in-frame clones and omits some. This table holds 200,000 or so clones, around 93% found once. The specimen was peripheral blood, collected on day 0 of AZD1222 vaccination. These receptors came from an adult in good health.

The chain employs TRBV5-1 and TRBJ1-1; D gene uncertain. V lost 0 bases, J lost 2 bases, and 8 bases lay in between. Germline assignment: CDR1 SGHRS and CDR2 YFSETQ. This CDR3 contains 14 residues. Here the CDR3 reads CASSLGAVNTEAFF. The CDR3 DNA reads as TGCGCCAGCAGCTTGGGTGCGGTAAACACTGAAGCTTTCTTT. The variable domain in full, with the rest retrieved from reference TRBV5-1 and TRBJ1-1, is KAGVTQTPRYLIKTRGQQVTLSCSPISGHRSVSWYQQTPGQGLQFLFEYFSETQRNKGNFPGRFSGRQFSNSRSEMNVSTLELGDSALYLCASSLGAVNTEAFFGQGTRLTVV.

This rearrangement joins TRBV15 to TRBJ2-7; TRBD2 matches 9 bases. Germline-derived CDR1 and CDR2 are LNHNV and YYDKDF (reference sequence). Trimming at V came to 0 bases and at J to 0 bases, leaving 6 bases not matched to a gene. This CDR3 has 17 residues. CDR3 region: CATSRDQREDRSYEQYF. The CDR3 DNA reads TGTGCCACCAGCAGAGATCAGCGGGAGGACCGCTCCTACGAGCAGTACTTC.

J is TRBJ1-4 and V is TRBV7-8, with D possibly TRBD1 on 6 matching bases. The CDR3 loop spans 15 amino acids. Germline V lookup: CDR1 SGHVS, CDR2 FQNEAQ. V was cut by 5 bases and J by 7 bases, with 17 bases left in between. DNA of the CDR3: TGTGCCAGCAGCCGAGGGCGAGGGGGAAGTGAAAAACTGTTTTTT. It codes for CASSRGRGGSEKLFF.

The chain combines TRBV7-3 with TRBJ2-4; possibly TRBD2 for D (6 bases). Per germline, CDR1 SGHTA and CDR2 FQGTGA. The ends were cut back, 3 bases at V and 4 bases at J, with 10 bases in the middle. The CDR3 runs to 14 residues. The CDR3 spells CASSLPGTKNIQYF. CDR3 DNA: TGTGCCAGCAGCTTGCCAGGGACTAAAAACATTCAGTACTTC.

The CDR3 DNA reads as TGTGCCAGCAGATCAAACACCGGGGAGCTGTTTTTT. Its protein product is CASRSNTGELFF. The chain links TRBV9 to TRBJ2-2; D ambiguous. The CDR3 has 12 amino acids. V lost 5 bases, J lost 2 bases, and 4 bases lay in between. In germline, CDR1 is SGDLS, CDR2 YYNGEE.